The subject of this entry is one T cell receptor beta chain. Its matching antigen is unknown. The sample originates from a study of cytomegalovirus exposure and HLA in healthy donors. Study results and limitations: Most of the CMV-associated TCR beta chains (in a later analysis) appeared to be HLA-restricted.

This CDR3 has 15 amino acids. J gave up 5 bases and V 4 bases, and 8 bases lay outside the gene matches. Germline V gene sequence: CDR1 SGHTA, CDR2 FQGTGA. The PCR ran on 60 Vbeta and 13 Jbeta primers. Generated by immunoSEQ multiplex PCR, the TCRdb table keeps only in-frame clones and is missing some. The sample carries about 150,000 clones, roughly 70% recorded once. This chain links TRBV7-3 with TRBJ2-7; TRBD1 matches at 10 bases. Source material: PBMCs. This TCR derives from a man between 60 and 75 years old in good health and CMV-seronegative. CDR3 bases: TGTGCCAGCAGCTCCCCCGACAGGGGGCTACACGAGCAGTACTTC. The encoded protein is CASSSPDRGLHEQYF. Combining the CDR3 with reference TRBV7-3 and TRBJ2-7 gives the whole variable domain GAGVSQTPSNKVTEKGKYVELRCDPISGHTALYWYRQSLGQGPEFLIYFQGTGAADDSGLPNDRFFAVRPEGSVSTLKIQRTERGDSAVYLCASSSPDRGLHEQYFGPGTRLTVT.